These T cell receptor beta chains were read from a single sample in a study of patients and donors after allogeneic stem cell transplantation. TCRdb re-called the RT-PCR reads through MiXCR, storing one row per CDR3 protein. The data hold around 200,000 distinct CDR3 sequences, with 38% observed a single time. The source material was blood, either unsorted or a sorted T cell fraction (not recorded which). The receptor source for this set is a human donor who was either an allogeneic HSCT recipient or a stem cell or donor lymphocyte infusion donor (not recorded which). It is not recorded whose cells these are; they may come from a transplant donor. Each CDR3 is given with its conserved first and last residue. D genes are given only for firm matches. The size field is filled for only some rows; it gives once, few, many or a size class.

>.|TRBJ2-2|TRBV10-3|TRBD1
CATLGTGEAGELFF
TGTGCCACCCTGGGGACAGGAGAAGCCGGGGAGCTGTTTTTT
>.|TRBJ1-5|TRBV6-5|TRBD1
CASSLRTGAQPQHF
TGTGCCAGCAGCCTCCGGACAGGCGCTCAGCCCCAGCATTTT
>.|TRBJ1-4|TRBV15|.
CATSSLDYEKLFF
TGTGCCACCAGCAGCTTAGACTATGAAAAACTGTTTTTT
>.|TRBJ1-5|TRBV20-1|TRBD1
CSAKTGKDQPQHF
TGCAGTGCTAAGACAGGGAAGGATCAGCCCCAGCATTTT
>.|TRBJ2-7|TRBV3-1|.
CASSQRGGYEQYF
TGTGCCAGCAGCCAAAGGGGTGGCTACGAGCAGTACTTC
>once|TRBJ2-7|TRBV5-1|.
CASSFGVPYEQYF
TGCGCCAGCAGCTTCGGCGTTCCCTACGAGCAGTACTTC
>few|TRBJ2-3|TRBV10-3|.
CAISEFSGEDTQYF
TGTGCCATCAGTGAGTTCTCCGGGGAGGATACGCAGTATTTT
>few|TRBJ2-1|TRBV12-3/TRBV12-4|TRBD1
CASTPVRDRGLHEQFF
TGTGCCAGCACCCCCGTTAGGGACAGGGGCCTCCATGAGCAGTTCTTC
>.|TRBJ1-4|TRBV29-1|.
CSVGDPELFF
TGCAGCGTTGGGGACCCGGAACTGTTTTTT
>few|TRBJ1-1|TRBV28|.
CASRTTANTEAFF
TGTGCCAGCAGAACAACAGCGAACACTGAAGCTTTCTTT
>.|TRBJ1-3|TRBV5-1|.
CASSPGGNTIYF
TGCGCCAGCAGCCCCGGTGGAAACACCATATATTTT
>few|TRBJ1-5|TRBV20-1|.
CSARVSSSNQPQHF
TGCAGTGCTAGAGTATCCAGTAGCAATCAGCCCCAGCATTTT
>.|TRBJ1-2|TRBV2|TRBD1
CASRGAGGDYGYTF
TGTGCCAGCAGGGGGGCAGGGGGCGACTATGGCTACACCTTC
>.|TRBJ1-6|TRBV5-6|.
CASSPTREIYNSPLHF
TGTGCCAGCAGCCCAACCCGGGAAATCTATAATTCACCCCTCCACTTT
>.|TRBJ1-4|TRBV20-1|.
CSARDTGIGEKLFF
TGCAGTGCTCGCGATACAGGGATTGGTGAAAAACTGTTTTTT
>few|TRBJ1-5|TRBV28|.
CASSLSQGGTQPQHF
TGTGCCAGCAGTTTATCCCAGGGAGGTACCCAGCCCCAGCATTTT
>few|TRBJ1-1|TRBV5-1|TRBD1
CASSLAGQGVGTEAFF
TGCGCCAGCAGCTTGGCCGGACAGGGGGTTGGCACTGAAGCTTTCTTT
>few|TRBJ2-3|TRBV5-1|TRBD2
CASSLALAGLTDTQYF
TGCGCCAGCAGCTTGGCCCTAGCGGGGCTAACAGATACGCAGTATTTT
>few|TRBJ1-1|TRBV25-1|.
CASSAGELEAFF
TGTGCCAGCAGTGCGGGGGAGCTTGAAGCTTTCTTT
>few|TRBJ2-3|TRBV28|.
CASGKQWNTQYF
TGTGCCAGCGGAAAACAGTGGAATACGCAGTATTTT
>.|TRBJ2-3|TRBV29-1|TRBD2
CSVAPASGATDTQYF
TGCAGCGTTGCCCCGGCTAGCGGGGCCACAGATACGCAGTATTTT
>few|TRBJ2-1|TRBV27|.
CASSKTSSSYNEQFF
TGTGCCAGCAGTAAGACATCCAGCTCCTACAATGAGCAGTTCTTC
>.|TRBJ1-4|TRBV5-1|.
CASSFDPGEEKLFF
TGCGCCAGCAGCTTCGACCCTGGGGAGGAAAAACTGTTTTTT
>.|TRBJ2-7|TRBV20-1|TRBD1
CSAAGQGHEQYF
TGCAGTGCAGCGGGACAGGGGCACGAGCAGTACTTC
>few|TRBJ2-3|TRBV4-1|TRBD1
CASSRSGTGGTDTQYF
TGCGCCAGCAGCCGATCCGGGACAGGGGGCACAGATACGCAGTATTTT
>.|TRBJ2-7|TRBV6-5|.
CASSYSVAAVSYEQYF
TGTGCCAGCAGTTACTCAGTAGCAGCAGTTAGCTACGAGCAGTACTTC
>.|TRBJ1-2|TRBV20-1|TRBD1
CSASGQGRRYTF
TGCAGTGCTAGTGGACAGGGTAGGCGCTACACCTTC
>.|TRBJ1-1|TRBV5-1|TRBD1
CASNTGGTEAFF
TGCGCCAGCAACACAGGGGGCACTGAAGCTTTCTTT
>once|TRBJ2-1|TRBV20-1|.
CSATGTVSYNEQFF
TGCAGTGCCACAGGGACGGTCTCCTACAATGAGCAGTTCTTC
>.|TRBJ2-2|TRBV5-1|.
CASSSPHYTDTGELFF
TGCGCCAGCAGCTCACCACATTACACGGACACCGGGGAGCTGTTTTTT
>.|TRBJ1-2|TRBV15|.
CASGPRDGAYGYTF
TGTGCCAGCGGACCGAGGGACGGAGCCTATGGCTACACCTTC
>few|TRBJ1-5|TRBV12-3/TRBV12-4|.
CASSLAQNSNQPQHF
TGTGCCAGCAGTTTAGCACAGAATAGCAATCAGCCCCAGCATTTT
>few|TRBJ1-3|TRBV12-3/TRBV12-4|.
CASSFQGAGNTIYF
TGTGCCAGCAGTTTTCAGGGCGCTGGAAACACCATATATTTT
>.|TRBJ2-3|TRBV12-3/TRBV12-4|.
CASSLGVVRDTQYF
TGTGCCAGCAGTTTAGGGGTGGTGAGAGATACGCAGTATTTT
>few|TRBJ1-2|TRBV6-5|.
CASSYSSAGAYGYTF
TGTGCCAGCAGTTACTCGAGCGCGGGGGCCTATGGCTACACCTTC
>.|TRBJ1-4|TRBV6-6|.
CASSYAGSDVEKLFF
TGTGCCAGCAGTTACGCGGGCAGTGATGTTGAAAAACTGTTTTTT
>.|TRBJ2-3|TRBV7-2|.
CASSLGIGSTDTQYF
TGTGCCAGCAGCTTAGGTATCGGGTCCACAGATACGCAGTATTTT